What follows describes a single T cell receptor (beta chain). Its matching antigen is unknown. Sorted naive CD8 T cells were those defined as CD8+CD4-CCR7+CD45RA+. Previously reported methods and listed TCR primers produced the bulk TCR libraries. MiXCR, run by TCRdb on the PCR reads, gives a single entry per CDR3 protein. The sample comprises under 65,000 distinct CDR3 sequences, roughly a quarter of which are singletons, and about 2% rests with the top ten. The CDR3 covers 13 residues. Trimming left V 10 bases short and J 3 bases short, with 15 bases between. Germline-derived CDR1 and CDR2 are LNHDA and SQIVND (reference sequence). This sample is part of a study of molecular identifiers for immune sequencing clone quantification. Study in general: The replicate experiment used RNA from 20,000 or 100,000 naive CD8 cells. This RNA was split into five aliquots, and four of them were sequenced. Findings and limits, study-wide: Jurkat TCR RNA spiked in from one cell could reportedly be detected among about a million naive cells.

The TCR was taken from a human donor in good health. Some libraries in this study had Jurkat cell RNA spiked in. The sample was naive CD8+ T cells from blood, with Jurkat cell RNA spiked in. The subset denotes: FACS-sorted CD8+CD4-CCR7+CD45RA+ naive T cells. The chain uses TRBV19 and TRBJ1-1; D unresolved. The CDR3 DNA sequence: TGTGCCACGAGAGAGGCCATGTACACTGAAGCTTTCTTT. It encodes CATREAMYTEAFF.